The 25 T cell receptor beta chains in this list originate from one sample, sequenced in a study of siplizumab effects on memory and regulatory T cells. Clones were read by immunoSEQ multiplex PCR, and TCRdb kept only the in-frame ones, dropping some. Found here are approximately 120,000 clones, around 93% of them singletons; the top ten hold roughly 0.16%. Sequences were obtained from non-Treg CD4+ T cells sorted from blood. These receptors came from a human donor in good health.

V is TRBV6-5 and J is TRBJ1-3; 8 bases map to TRBD1. The germline V gene encodes CDR1 MNHEY and CDR2 SVGAGI. V lost 5 bases to trimming and J lost 3 bases; unmatched junction nucleotides: 6. The CDR3 has 15 residues. The CDR3 DNA follows: TGTGCCAGCAGTCCCGCGGACAGGGATGGAAACACCATATATTTT. It yields the protein CASSPADRDGNTIYF.

The V gene is TRBV19, the J gene TRBJ2-3; 8 bases agree with TRBD2. The germline V gene encodes CDR1 LNHDA and CDR2 SQIVND (reference sequence). Germline trimming cut 6 bases from V and 2 bases from J; bases unmatched to any gene: 4. The CDR3 totals 14 residues. The CDR3 sequence: CASRDSGTTDTQYF. Here the CDR3 DNA reads TGTGCCAGTAGAGATAGCGGGACCACAGATACGCAGTATTTT.

The chain has TRBV6-1 and TRBJ1-6; 10 bases map to TRBD1. Germline V gene sequence: CDR1 MNHNS, CDR2 SASEGT. With 4 bases clipped from V and 1 base from J, the junction kept 7 bases outside the gene matches. The CDR3 length is 18 residues. For the CDR3, the DNA is TGTGCCAGCAGTGCCCCGGGACAGGGGATTTCCTATAATTCACCCCTCCACTTT. This codes for CASSAPGQGISYNSPLHF.

This chain connects TRBV7-9 to TRBJ2-1; the match to TRBD1 covers 8 bases. The V gene's germline CDR1 is SEHNR and CDR2 FQNEAQ (reference sequence). The CDR3 is 13 amino acids. Germline trimming cut 5 bases from V and 7 bases from J; bases unmatched to any gene: 4. CDR3 DNA: TGTGCCAGCAGCCAGGGGGCGTTAAATGAGCAGTTCTTC. Amino acids: CASSQGALNEQFF.

This clone has only one observation. The rearrangement joins TRBV7-2 to TRBJ2-1; a weak D match, TRBD1 (6 bases). With 5 bases removed from V and 0 bases from J, the gap between germline ends came to 14 bases. CDR3 length: 16 residues. The germline gives CDR1 SGHTA, CDR2 FQGNSA. The CDR3 is CASSVHRASSYNEQFF. The CDR3 region has the DNA TGTGCCAGCAGCGTCCACAGGGCTAGCTCCTACAATGAGCAGTTCTTC.

The genes are TRBV14 and TRBJ1-1, with unresolved D. The V end was cut by 4 bases, the J end by 4 bases, with 10 bases between. CDR1 SGHDN and CDR2 FVKESK come from the germline V gene. CDR3 size: 13 residues. Here the CDR3 reads CASSRSRSTEAFF. In DNA form, the CDR3 reads TGTGCCAGCAGCCGTTCAAGGAGCACTGAAGCTTTCTTT.

The CDR3 nucleotides are TGTGCCAGCTCAGGTTTACTGGCCCAGAGTGAGCAGTTCTTC. Residues: CASSGLLAQSEQFF. The gene calls are TRBV18 and TRBJ2-1, with D uncertain. The ends were cut back, 5 bases at V and 9 bases at J, with 17 bases in the middle. CDR1 and CDR2 from the germline V gene are KGHSH and LQKENI. This CDR3 comprises 14 residues.

V gene TRBV5-6 combines with J gene TRBJ2-3; 7 positions agree with TRBD1. CDR3 length equals 16 residues. Trimming removed 0 bases from V and 7 bases from J; junction bases left unmatched: 11. Per germline, CDR1 SGHDT and CDR2 YYEEEE. Written as DNA, the CDR3 is TGTGCCAGCAGCTTGGATGGGACAGCCCTCCTGAATACGCAGTATTTT. Amino acids: CASSLDGTALLNTQYF.

Only one count was recorded for this clone. The J gene is TRBJ1-5, the V gene TRBV6-1; no firm D call. Germline assignment: CDR1 MNHNS and CDR2 SASEGT. The ends were cut back, 2 bases at V and 0 bases at J, with 11 bases in the middle. This CDR3 has 16 amino acids. The CDR3 DNA sequence: TGTGCCAGCAGTGAAAGGCCTGGGTATAGCAATCAGCCCCAGCATTTT. Amino acid sequence: CASSERPGYSNQPQHF.

The chain joins TRBV15 to TRBJ2-5, with D possibly TRBD2 on 6 matching bases. Germline lookup yields CDR1 LNHNV and CDR2 YYDKDF (reference sequence). The CDR3 spans 17 residues. Between the trimmed V and J ends, which lost 1 base and 4 bases, there was a span of 19 bases. The CDR3 DNA is TGTGCCACCAGCAGAGCTCCATTGGGGGGTTCAGCAGAGACCCAGTACTTC. It specifies CATSRAPLGGSAETQYF. The full variable domain, rest sourced from reference TRBV15 and TRBJ2-5, is DAMVIQNPRYQVTQFGKPVTLSCSQTLNHNVMYWYQQKSSQAPKLLFHYYDKDFNNEADTPDNFQSRRPNTSFCFLDIRSPGLGDTAMYLCATSRAPLGGSAETQYFGPGTRLLVL.

The chain has TRBV29-1 and TRBJ2-7; TRBD1 might be the D (6 bases). This CDR3 is built from 17 residues. Germline-derived CDR1 and CDR2 are SQVTM and ANQGSEA. V lost 0 bases, J lost 0 bases, and 18 bases lay in between. CDR3 residues: CSVEEGQGRHSSYEQYF. The DNA for the CDR3 is TGCAGCGTTGAAGAGGGGCAGGGGCGACACAGCTCCTACGAGCAGTACTTC.

This sequence joins TRBV5-6 and TRBJ2-1; D is perhaps TRBD2 (7 bases). The CDR3 consists of 15 residues. The V end lost 0 bases, the J end lost 2 bases, and 9 bases lay between the germline ends. Germline V gene lookup returns CDR1 SGHDT and CDR2 YYEEEE. The CDR3 spells CASSLGGGPYNEQFF. The CDR3 DNA reads as TGTGCCAGCAGCTTGGGCGGGGGCCCCTACAATGAGCAGTTCTTC.

The CDR3 nucleotides read TGTGCCAGCAGTGAAGGCGCCCTTTTAGAGACCCAGTACTTC. This translates into CASSEGALLETQYF. The J gene is TRBJ2-5, the V gene TRBV6-1, with D hard to call. This CDR3 is 14 amino acids long. The germline gives CDR1 MNHNS, CDR2 SASEGT. Trimming removed 1 base from V and 4 bases from J, with 10 bases in between.

V and J are TRBV7-9 and TRBJ2-5; 7 nucleotides align to TRBD2. CDR3 length: 15 amino acids. The germline gives CDR1 SEHNR, CDR2 FQNEAQ (reference sequence). Trimming cost V 1 base and J 4 bases; bases outside gene matches: 6. The CDR3 DNA reads TGTGCCAGCAGCTTAGTGGGAGGGAAAGGAGAGACCCAGTACTTC. It translates to CASSLVGGKGETQYF.

The chain combines TRBV11-3 with TRBJ2-5; D unresolved. This CDR3 contains 12 residues. The ends were cut back, 5 bases at V and 2 bases at J, with 6 bases in the middle. Germline values: CDR1 SGHNT, CDR2 YENEEA. CDR3 bases: TGTGCCAGCAGCCACACTCAAGAGACCCAGTACTTC. As protein: CASSHTQETQYF.

The table lists this clone with a count of one. The V and J genes are TRBV2 and TRBJ2-7, with 9 bases fitting TRBD1. Trimming cost V 6 bases and J 5 bases; bases outside gene matches: 11. CDR3 length: 15 residues. Per germline, CDR1 SNHLY and CDR2 FYNNEI. The CDR3 DNA is TGTGCCAGCAGCGACCGGGACAGGGTTAACAACGAGCAGTACTTC. Protein sequence: CASSDRDRVNNEQYF.

The CDR3 DNA sequence: TGTGCCAGCTCATCAGGACAGGGGGATGGCTACACCTTC. This gives the protein CASSSGQGDGYTF. The rearrangement links TRBV18 to TRBJ1-2; 10 nucleotides line up with TRBD1. Germline CDR1 KGHSH, CDR2 LQKENI. CDR3 length equals 13 residues. Losses at the gene ends were 5 bases for V and 6 bases for J; bases not matched to a gene: 3.

The chain uses TRBV6-6 and TRBJ2-7, with 9 bases identical to TRBD2. Germline CDR1 and CDR2: MNHNY and SVGAGI (reference sequence). The V and J ends lost 7 bases and 3 bases, in that order; junction bases with no gene match: 10. The CDR3 is made up of 15 amino acids. This CDR3 reads CASTQALAGIYEQYF. Written as DNA, the CDR3 is TGTGCCAGCACCCAGGCACTAGCGGGTATCTACGAGCAGTACTTC.

The V and J genes are TRBV4-2 and TRBJ2-1; TRBD2 agrees at 14 bases. Germline CDR1 is LGHNA and CDR2 is YNFKEQ. The CDR3 sequence is 21 residues long. V lost 2 bases to trimming and J lost 0 bases; unmatched junction nucleotides: 12. CDR3 bases: TGTGCCAGCAGCCAATACCAGACTAGCGGGGGGGCTCCCAGCTCCTACAATGAGCAGTTCTTC. This gives the protein CASSQYQTSGGAPSSYNEQFF.

The chain combines TRBV29-1 with TRBJ1-5, with 9 bases that match TRBD1. Trimming cost V 7 bases and J 4 bases; bases outside gene matches: 5. Germline V lookup: CDR1 SQVTM, CDR2 ANQGSEA. The CDR3 has 13 amino acids. CDR3 nucleotide sequence: TGCAGCGGTGGACAGGGGCAAAATCAGCCCCAGCATTTT. Translation gives CSGGQGQNQPQHF.

This clone occurred once. This rearrangement joins TRBV28 to TRBJ2-4; 7 bases align to TRBD2. The CDR3 consists of 18 residues. The V gene end was trimmed by 4 bases and the J gene end by 1 base; junction bases not matched to a gene: 13. The germline V gene has CDR1 MDHEN and CDR2 SYDVKM. The CDR3: CASSYPPKGRVAKNIQYF. CDR3 in DNA: TGTGCCAGCAGTTATCCCCCGAAGGGGAGGGTTGCCAAAAACATTCAGTACTTC.

This clone came up once. The chain employs TRBV5-6 and TRBJ2-7; 10 bases are a match to TRBD1. Germline CDR1 reads SGHDT; CDR2 reads YYEEEE. CDR3 length: 15 residues. V shed 4 bases and J 1 base; nucleotides not matched to a gene: 5. CDR3 nucleotide sequence: TGTGCCAGCAGCCCAGACAGGGGGCGATCCTACGAGCAGTACTTC. Translation gives CASSPDRGRSYEQYF.

This chain links TRBV19 with TRBJ1-6; 7 positions match TRBD1. Trimming took 3 bases from V and 4 from J; bases not matched to a gene: 3. The CDR3 is made up of 15 amino acids. Germline V gene data show CDR1 as LNHDA and CDR2 as SQIVND (reference sequence). CDR3 DNA sequence: TGTGCCAGTAGTATCGGGGGACAGTATAATTCACCCCTCCACTTT. Its translation: CASSIGGQYNSPLHF.

J is TRBJ2-2 and V is TRBV5-1; TRBD2 agrees at 7 bases. Germline V gene data show CDR1 as SGHRS and CDR2 as YFSETQ. The CDR3 sequence is 18 residues long. V gave up 4 bases and J gave up 1 base; unmatched junction bases: 13. The CDR3 nucleotides are TGCGCCAGCAGCGCTTTCCCTAGCGGCTACGAGAACACCGGGGAGCTGTTTTTT. It encodes CASSAFPSGYENTGELFF.

The V call is TRBV28, the J call TRBJ2-1; the D gene is possibly TRBD2 (5 bases). This CDR3 has 14 residues. The germline V gene has CDR1 MDHEN and CDR2 SYDVKM. V was cut by 3 bases and J by 6 bases, with 12 bases left in between. For the CDR3, the DNA is TGTGCCAGCAGTTTGAGGGCTCGGGTCAATGAGCAGTTCTTC. Encoded protein: CASSLRARVNEQFF.